The present TCR beta chain was sequenced within a study of shared clonotypes between healthy human individuals. Concerning this clone: Other DNA sequences in the same sample also yield this CDR3.

Every subset's genomic DNA went evenly onto several immunoSEQ plates. Produced via immunoSEQ multiplex PCR; TCRdb's table is partial and in-frame only. This table holds over a million clones, 78% found once. This receptor was taken from a man in his late teens or twenties in good health. Some clones in this sample may be carry-over from other donors' samples. Sequenced sample: memory CD4+ T cells from PBMCs. Indicated subset: CD45RA-negative fraction.

The CDR3 is CASSPGTNTGELFF. CDR3 DNA sequence: TGTGCCAGCAGCCCGGGGACTAACACCGGGGAGCTGTTTTTT. The chain joins TRBV7-9 to TRBJ2-2; maybe TRBD2 (6 bases). Germline V gene sequence: CDR1 SEHNR, CDR2 FQNEAQ (reference sequence). CDR3 length: 14 residues. Trimming took 5 bases from V and 2 from J, leaving 9 bases between them.